The clone carrying this TCR beta chain was seen just once. This specimen belongs to a study of patients and donors after allogeneic stem cell transplantation. This CDR3 spans 15 amino acids. Germline V CDR1 and CDR2: SGHRS, YFSETQ. V lost 4 bases and J lost 4, with 16 bases in between. MiXCR, applied by TCRdb to the RT-PCR reads, yields one record per CDR3 protein. This sample yields about a million distinct CDR3 sequences, of which roughly 18% are seen a single time; approximately 5.9% belongs to the top ten. The rearrangement uses TRBV5-1 and TRBJ2-3; perhaps TRBD2 as D (7 bases). This receptor was identified in a human donor who was either an allogeneic HSCT recipient or a stem cell or donor lymphocyte infusion donor (not recorded which). It is not recorded whose cells these are; they may come from a transplant donor. Material: blood, either unsorted or a sorted T cell fraction (not recorded which). CDR3 sequence: CASSPVGGAPDTQYF. CDR3 DNA: TGCGCCAGCAGCCCTGTGGGGGGGGCGCCAGATACGCAGTATTTT.